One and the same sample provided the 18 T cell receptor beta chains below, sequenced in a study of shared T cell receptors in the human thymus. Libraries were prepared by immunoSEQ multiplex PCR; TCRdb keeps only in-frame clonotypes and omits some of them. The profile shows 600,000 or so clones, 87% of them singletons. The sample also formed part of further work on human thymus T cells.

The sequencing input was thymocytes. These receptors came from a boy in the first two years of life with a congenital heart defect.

CDR3 in DNA: TGTGCCAGTAGTCGTGTGACTAGCGGGAGTAGGATCTACGAGCAGTACTTC. The encoded protein is CASSRVTSGSRIYEQYF. The rearrangement joins TRBV19 to TRBJ2-7; 12 bases fit TRBD2. The CDR3 is 17 amino acids. Germline CDR1 and CDR2: LNHDA and SQIVND (reference sequence). Unmatched junction bases numbered 11, after V lost 5 bases and J lost 3 bases.

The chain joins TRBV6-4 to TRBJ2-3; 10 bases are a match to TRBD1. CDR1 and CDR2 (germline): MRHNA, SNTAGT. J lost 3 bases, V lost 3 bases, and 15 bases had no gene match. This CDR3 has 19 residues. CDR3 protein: CASSEGTGTGVKRTDTQYF. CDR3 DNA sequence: TGTGCCAGCAGTGAAGGGACCGGGACAGGGGTGAAAAGAACAGATACGCAGTATTTT.

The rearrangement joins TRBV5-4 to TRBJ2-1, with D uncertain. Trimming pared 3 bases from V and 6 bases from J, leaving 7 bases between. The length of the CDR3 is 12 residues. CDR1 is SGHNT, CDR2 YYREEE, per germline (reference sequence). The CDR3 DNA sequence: TGTGCCAGCAGCTGGAGTAGCAATGAGCAGTTCTTC. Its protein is CASSWSSNEQFF.

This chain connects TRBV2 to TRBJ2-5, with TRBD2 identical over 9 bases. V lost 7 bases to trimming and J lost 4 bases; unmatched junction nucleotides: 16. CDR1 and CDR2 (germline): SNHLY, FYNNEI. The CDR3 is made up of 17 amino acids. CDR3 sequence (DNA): TGTGCCAGCATCGAAGGAAATAGCGGGAGATTGGGAGAGACCCAGTACTTC. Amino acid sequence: CASIEGNSGRLGETQYF.

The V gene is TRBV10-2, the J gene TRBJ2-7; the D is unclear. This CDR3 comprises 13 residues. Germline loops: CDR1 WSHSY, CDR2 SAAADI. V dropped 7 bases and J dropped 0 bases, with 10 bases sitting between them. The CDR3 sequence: CASTDPYSYEQYF. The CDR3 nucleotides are TGCGCCAGCACTGATCCTTACTCCTACGAGCAGTACTTC.

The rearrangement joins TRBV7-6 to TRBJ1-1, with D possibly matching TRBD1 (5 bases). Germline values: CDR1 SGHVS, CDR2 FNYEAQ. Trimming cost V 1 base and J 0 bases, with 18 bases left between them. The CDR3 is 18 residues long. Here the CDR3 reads CASSLVGGVETVNTEAFF. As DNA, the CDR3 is TGTGCCAGCAGCTTAGTGGGGGGGGTCGAAACCGTGAACACTGAAGCTTTCTTT.

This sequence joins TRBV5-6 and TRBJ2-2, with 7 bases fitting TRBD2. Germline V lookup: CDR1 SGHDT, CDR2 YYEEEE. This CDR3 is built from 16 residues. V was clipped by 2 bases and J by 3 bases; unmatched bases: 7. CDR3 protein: CASSFRGERDTGELFF. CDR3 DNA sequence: TGTGCCAGCAGCTTCCGGGGGGAGCGGGACACCGGGGAGCTGTTTTTT.

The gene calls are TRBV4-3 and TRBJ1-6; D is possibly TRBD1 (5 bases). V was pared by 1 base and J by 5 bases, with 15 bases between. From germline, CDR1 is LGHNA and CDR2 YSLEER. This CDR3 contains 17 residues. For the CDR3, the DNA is TGCGCCAGCAGCCAAGCGGACACCCCTATGGATAATTCACCCCTCCACTTT. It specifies CASSQADTPMDNSPLHF.

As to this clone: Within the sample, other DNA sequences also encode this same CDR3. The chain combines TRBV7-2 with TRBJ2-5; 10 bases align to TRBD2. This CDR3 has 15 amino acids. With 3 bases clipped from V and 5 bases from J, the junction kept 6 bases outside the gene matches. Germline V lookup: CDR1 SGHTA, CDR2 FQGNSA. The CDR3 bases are TGTGCCAGCAGCTTGACAAAAGCGGGAGGGGAGACCCAGTACTTC. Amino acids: CASSLTKAGGETQYF.

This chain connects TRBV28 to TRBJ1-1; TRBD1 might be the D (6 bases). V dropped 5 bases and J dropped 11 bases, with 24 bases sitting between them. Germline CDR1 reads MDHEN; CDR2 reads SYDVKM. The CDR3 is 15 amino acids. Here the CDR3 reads CASSGAGTLPPGAFF. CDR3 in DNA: TGTGCCAGCAGTGGGGCCGGGACACTTCCCCCGGGGGCTTTCTTT.

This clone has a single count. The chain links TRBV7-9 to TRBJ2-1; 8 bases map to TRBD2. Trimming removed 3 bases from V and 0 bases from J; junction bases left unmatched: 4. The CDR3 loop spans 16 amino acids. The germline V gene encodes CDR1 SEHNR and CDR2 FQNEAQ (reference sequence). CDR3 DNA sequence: TGTGCCAGCAGCTTGAAGCGGGAGCTCTCCTACAATGAGCAGTTCTTC. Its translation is CASSLKRELSYNEQFF. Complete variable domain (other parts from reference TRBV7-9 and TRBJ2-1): DTGVSQNPRHKITKRGQNVTFRCDPISEHNRLYWYRQTLGQGPEFLTYFQNEAQLEKSRLLSDRFSAERPKGSFSTLEIQRTEQGDSAMYLCASSLKRELSYNEQFFGPGTRLTVL.

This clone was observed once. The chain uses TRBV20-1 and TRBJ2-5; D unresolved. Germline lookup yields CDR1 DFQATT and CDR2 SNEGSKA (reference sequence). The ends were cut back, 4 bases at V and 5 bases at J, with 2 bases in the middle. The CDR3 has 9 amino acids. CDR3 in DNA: TGCAGTGCTACGGAGACCCAGTACTTC. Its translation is CSATETQYF.

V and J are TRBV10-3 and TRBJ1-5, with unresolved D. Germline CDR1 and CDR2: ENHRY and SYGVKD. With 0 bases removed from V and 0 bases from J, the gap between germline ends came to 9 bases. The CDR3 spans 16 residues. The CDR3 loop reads CAISESGRISNQPQHF. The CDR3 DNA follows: TGTGCCATCAGTGAGTCGGGCAGAATTAGCAATCAGCCCCAGCATTTT.

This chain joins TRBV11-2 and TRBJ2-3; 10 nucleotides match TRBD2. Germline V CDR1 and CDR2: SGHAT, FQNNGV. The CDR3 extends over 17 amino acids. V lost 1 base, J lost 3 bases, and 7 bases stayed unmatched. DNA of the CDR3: TGTGCCAGCAGCTTAGGAGGGCTAGCGGGGGTAACAGATACGCAGTATTTT. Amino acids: CASSLGGLAGVTDTQYF.

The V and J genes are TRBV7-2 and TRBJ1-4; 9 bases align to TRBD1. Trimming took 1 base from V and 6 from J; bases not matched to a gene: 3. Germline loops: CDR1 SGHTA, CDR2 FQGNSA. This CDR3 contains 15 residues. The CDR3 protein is CASSLGDREDEKLFF. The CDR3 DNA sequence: TGTGCCAGCAGCTTAGGGGACAGGGAGGATGAAAAACTGTTTTTT.

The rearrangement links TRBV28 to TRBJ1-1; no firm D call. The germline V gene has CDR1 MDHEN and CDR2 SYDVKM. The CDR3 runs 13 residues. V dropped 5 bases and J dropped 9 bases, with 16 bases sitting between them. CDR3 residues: CASSPSAVMKAFF. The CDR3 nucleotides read TGTGCCAGCAGTCCTAGTGCGGTGATGAAAGCTTTCTTT.

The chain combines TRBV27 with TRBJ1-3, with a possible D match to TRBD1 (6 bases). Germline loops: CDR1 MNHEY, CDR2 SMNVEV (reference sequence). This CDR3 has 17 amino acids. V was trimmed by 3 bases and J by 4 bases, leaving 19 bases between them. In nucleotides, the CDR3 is TGTGCCAGCAGTTTTAGGGGGGGCAAGGGTTCCGGAAACACCATATATTTT. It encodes CASSFRGGKGSGNTIYF.

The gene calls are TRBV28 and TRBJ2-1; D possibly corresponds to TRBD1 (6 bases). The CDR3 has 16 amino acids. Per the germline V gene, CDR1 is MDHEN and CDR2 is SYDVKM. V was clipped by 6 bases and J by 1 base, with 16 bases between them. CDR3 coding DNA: TGTGCCAGCAGCTCCACAGGGAGAAGGTCCTACAATGAGCAGTTCTTC. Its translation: CASSSTGRRSYNEQFF.